These 26 T cell receptor beta chains were all obtained from the same sample, sequenced in a study of cytomegalovirus exposure and HLA in healthy donors. Primers included in the PCR were 60 Vbeta and 13 Jbeta primers. This table comes from immunoSEQ multiplex PCR, and its TCRdb copy is limited to in-frame clones, with some not included. The table has fewer than 120,000 clones, 60% to 85% seen once. Source material: PBMCs. These receptor sequences come from a woman younger than 45 in good health and CMV-seronegative.

This clone was counted once. The V and J genes are TRBV10-3 and TRBJ1-2, with D unclear. V was shortened by 6 bases and J by 0 bases, with 11 bases between the two germline ends. CDR1 is ENHRY and CDR2 is SYGVKD in the germline V gene. The CDR3 consists of 14 residues. CDR3 residues: CAISSLLSNYGYTF. CDR3 DNA sequence: TGTGCCATCAGCTCACTACTCTCTAACTATGGCTACACCTTC.

CDR3 protein: CASSLPSGGELFF. Written as DNA, the CDR3 is TGTGCCAGCAGCTTGCCTAGCGGCGGGGAGCTGTTTTTT. The chain is built from TRBV5-6 and TRBJ2-2; TRBD2 aligns across 7 bases. CDR1 is SGHDT, CDR2 YYEEEE, per germline. The trim removed 1 base at V and 7 bases at J, leaving 1 base unmatched. This CDR3 comprises 13 residues.

The chain combines TRBV4-3 with TRBJ1-1; 9 bases agree with TRBD1. J was trimmed by 4 bases and V by 3 bases; bases with no gene match: 3. Germline CDR1 LGHNA, CDR2 YSLEER. The CDR3 totals 14 residues. The CDR3 DNA follows: TGCGCCAGCAGCCATGAGGACAGGGGCACTGAAGCTTTCTTT. Its translation is CASSHEDRGTEAFF.

The rearrangement joins TRBV6-6 to TRBJ1-1, with TRBD1 matching 9 bases. The CDR3 is 16 residues long. V lost 5 bases, J lost 1 base, and 8 bases stayed unmatched. The germline CDR1 and CDR2 sequences are MNHNY and SVGAGI (reference sequence). The CDR3 coding sequence is TGTGCCAGCAGTCGGGACAGGGAGGAGCCGAACACTGAAGCTTTCTTT. This encodes CASSRDREEPNTEAFF.

Only one count was recorded for this clone. The V call is TRBV7-2, the J call TRBJ2-7; 7 nucleotides align to TRBD2. Germline assignment: CDR1 SGHTA and CDR2 FQGNSA. The V and J ends lost 6 bases and 0 bases, in that order; junction bases with no gene match: 5. The CDR3 has 14 amino acids. The CDR3, as DNA: TGTGCCAGCAGTTTCGGGGGGAGCTCCTACGAGCAGTACTTC. Encoded protein: CASSFGGSSYEQYF. The variable domain in full, completed from reference TRBV7-2 and TRBJ2-7, reads GAGVSQSPSNKVTEKGKDVELRCDPISGHTALYWYRQSLGQGLEFLIYFQGNSAPDKSGLPSDRFSAERTGGSVSTLTIQRTQQEDSAVYLCASSFGGSSYEQYFGPGTRLTVT.

V gene TRBV25-1 combines with J gene TRBJ1-1, with D possibly being TRBD1 (5 bases). The CDR3 totals 13 residues. CDR1 is MGHDK, CDR2 SYGVNS, per germline. Trimming left V 4 bases short and J 10 bases short, with 16 bases between. The CDR3 nucleotides are TGTGCCAGCAGTGTACGCGCGGGGCGCGGAGCTTTCTTT. Its translation: CASSVRAGRGAFF. The whole variable domain, remainder taken from reference TRBV25-1 and TRBJ1-1, is EADIYQTPRYLVIGTGKKITLECSQTMGHDKMYWYQQDPGMELHLIHYSYGVNSTEKGDLSSESTVSRIRTEHFPLTLESARPSHTSQYLCASSVRAGRGAFFGQGTRLTVV.

The chain combines TRBV29-1 with TRBJ2-4; D is perhaps TRBD2 (5 bases). The ends were cut back, 4 bases at V and 0 bases at J, with 10 bases in the middle. This CDR3 has 14 amino acids. Germline-derived CDR1 and CDR2 are SQVTM and ANQGSEA. The CDR3 loop reads CSVVGVLAKNIQYF. CDR3 nucleotides: TGCAGCGTTGTCGGGGTATTAGCCAAAAACATTCAGTACTTC.

The chain links TRBV2 to TRBJ2-2, with D possibly TRBD1 on 5 matching bases. V lost 8 bases and J 4 bases, leaving 17 bases between the germline ends. CDR1 and CDR2 from the germline V gene are SNHLY and FYNNEI. The CDR3 covers 15 residues. The chain's CDR3 is CASALRQGITGELFF. For the CDR3, the DNA is TGTGCCAGCGCTTTACGCCAGGGAATCACCGGGGAGCTGTTTTTT. Full variable domain (remainder filled in from reference TRBV2 and TRBJ2-2): EPEVTQTPSHQVTQMGQEVILRCVPISNHLYFYWYRQILGQKVEFLVSFYNNEISEKSEIFDDQFSVERPDGSNFTLKIRSTKLEDSAMYFCASALRQGITGELFFGEGSRLTVL.

The rearrangement uses TRBV7-9 and TRBJ1-2; D is perhaps TRBD1 (5 bases). This CDR3 region has 16 residues. In germline, CDR1 is SEHNR, CDR2 FQNEAQ (reference sequence). V lost 4 bases and J lost 4, with 19 bases in between. This CDR3 is CASSSPPWQGSYGYTF. The CDR3 nucleotides read TGTGCCAGCAGCTCACCCCCGTGGCAGGGCTCCTATGGCTACACCTTC.

The J gene is TRBJ2-3, the V gene TRBV11-1, with 9 nucleotides matching TRBD2. The CDR3 is 15 residues long. The germline V gene has CDR1 SGHAT and CDR2 FQDESV (reference sequence). The V segment lost 5 bases and the J segment 2 bases; nucleotides outside the gene matches: 5. The CDR3 sequence is CASSTRLAATDTQYF. CDR3 coding DNA: TGTGCCAGCAGCACCCGACTAGCGGCCACAGATACGCAGTATTTT.

The V gene is TRBV6-5, the J gene TRBJ2-7; 8 nucleotides agree with TRBD1. Germline trimming cut 0 bases from V and 4 bases from J; bases unmatched to any gene: 8. Per the germline V gene, CDR1 is MNHEY and CDR2 is SVGAGI. The CDR3 covers 16 residues. The CDR3 sequence: CASSYSLGTGYYEQYF. DNA for the CDR3: TGTGCCAGCAGTTACTCGCTGGGGACAGGTTATTACGAGCAGTACTTC.

The CDR3 loop is CASGLFGAGPYEQYF. DNA for the CDR3: TGTGCTAGTGGTTTATTCGGTGCGGGACCCTACGAGCAGTACTTC. The V call is TRBV12-5, the J call TRBJ2-7, with D tentatively TRBD2 (6 bases). V was trimmed by 3 bases and J by 2 bases, leaving 14 bases between them. CDR1 and CDR2 from the germline V gene are LGHNT and FRNRAP. This CDR3 spans 15 amino acids. Combining the CDR3 with reference TRBV12-5 and TRBJ2-7 gives the whole variable domain DARVTQTPRHKVTEMGQEVTMRCQPILGHNTVFWYRQTMMQGLELLAYFRNRAPLDDSGMPKDRFSAEMPDATLATLKIQPSEPRDSAVYFCASGLFGAGPYEQYFGPGTRLTVT.

The chain has TRBV18 and TRBJ2-5, with TRBD2 matching over 7 bases. The CDR3 is made up of 14 amino acids. V shed 3 bases, J shed 4 bases, and the junction held 5 bases outside the gene matches. CDR1 and CDR2 (germline): KGHSH, LQKENI. The CDR3 here is CASSPGTKGETQYF. Written as DNA, the CDR3 is TGTGCCAGCTCACCCGGGACTAAGGGAGAGACCCAGTACTTC.

There are a few counts of this clone. This sequence joins TRBV7-2 and TRBJ1-6; D not resolved. Germline-derived CDR1 and CDR2 are SGHTA and FQGNSA. Trimming stripped 5 bases from V and 5 bases from J, with 10 bases between. The CDR3 extends over 14 amino acids. CDR3 in amino acids: CASSPRRDNSPLHF. CDR3 bases: TGTGCCAGCAGCCCTAGACGGGATAATTCACCCCTCCACTTT.

The chain has TRBV5-1 and TRBJ2-7; TRBD2 aligns across 7 bases. V was pared by 7 bases and J by 7 bases, with 11 bases of the junction left unmatched. CDR1 is SGHRS, CDR2 YFSETQ, per germline. The CDR3 totals 13 residues. CDR3 residues: CASGSTSSGEQYF. The DNA of the CDR3 is TGCGCCAGCGGATCCACCTCTAGCGGAGAGCAGTACTTC.

The chain couples TRBV27 to TRBJ2-7; 11 bases fit TRBD2. Trimming removed 11 bases from V and 7 bases from J; junction bases left unmatched: 10. The CDR3 is 13 amino acids. The germline gives CDR1 MNHEY, CDR2 SMNVEV (reference sequence). CDR3: CASGASGGLEQYF. CDR3 DNA: TGTGCCTCAGGGGCTAGCGGGGGGCTTGAGCAGTACTTC.

This chain uses TRBV30 with TRBJ2-5, with TRBD2 matching over 14 bases. The ends lost 3 bases at V and 1 base at J; junction bases unmatched: 7. Germline CDR1 GTSNPN, CDR2 SVGIG (reference sequence). The CDR3 spans 17 residues. CDR3 DNA: TGTGCCTGGAGCGGGACTAGCGGGAGATGGGGCCAAGAGACCCAGTACTTC. As protein: CAWSGTSGRWGQETQYF.

This clone appeared a few times. The chain recombines TRBV4-2 with TRBJ2-3, with 9 bases lining up with TRBD2. The trim removed 2 bases at V and 4 bases at J, leaving 19 bases unmatched. The germline V gene encodes CDR1 LGHNA and CDR2 YNFKEQ. The CDR3 is made up of 20 amino acids. As DNA, the CDR3 is TGTGCCAGCAGCCAACCCCCGGGACTAGCACTAACGGGTCGGGCAGATACGCAGTATTTT. It specifies CASSQPPGLALTGRADTQYF.

The chain joins TRBV30 to TRBJ2-2, with 9 bases that match TRBD2. The CDR3 extends over 16 amino acids. V lost 2 bases to trimming and J lost 7 bases; unmatched junction nucleotides: 11. Per germline, CDR1 GTSNPN and CDR2 SVGIG (reference sequence). The CDR3 nucleotides are TGTGCCTGGAGTCGGTATAGCGGGAGTAGGGACGGGGAGCTGTTTTTT. Translated, it gives CAWSRYSGSRDGELFF.

The V and J genes are TRBV6-1 and TRBJ2-7, with 9 bases fitting TRBD1. This CDR3 is 15 amino acids long. The ends lost 6 bases at V and 3 bases at J; junction bases unmatched: 9. CDR1 is MNHNS, CDR2 SASEGT, per germline. The CDR3 bases are TGTGCCAGCAGGACCGTACAGGGGGCGATCTACGAGCAGTACTTC. Translation gives CASRTVQGAIYEQYF.

This clone was seen more than once but under ten times. The J gene is TRBJ1-1, the V gene TRBV5-6, with a weak D call TRBD1 (6 bases). The CDR3 loop spans 14 amino acids. Germline-derived CDR1 and CDR2 are SGHDT and YYEEEE. The V and J ends lost 0 bases and 4 bases respectively, with 10 bases between them. CDR3 sequence: CASSLERGSTEAFF. The DNA for the CDR3 is TGTGCCAGCAGCTTGGAAAGGGGGAGCACTGAAGCTTTCTTT.

The V gene is TRBV4-3, the J gene TRBJ2-7; TRBD2 matches at 16 bases. Germline lookup yields CDR1 LGHNA and CDR2 YSLEER. J lost 6 bases, V lost 3 bases, and 2 bases had no gene match. The CDR3 totals 15 residues. Here the CDR3 DNA reads TGCGCCAGCAGCCAGGGACTAGCGGGAGGGGGCGAGCAGTACTTC. Its protein is CASSQGLAGGGEQYF.

This clone appeared once. In DNA form, the CDR3 reads TGTGCCAGCAGTGAGATAGGGGGCCGTAGCGAAGAGACCCAGTACTTC. Translated: CASSEIGGRSEETQYF. This chain connects TRBV2 to TRBJ2-5, with TRBD1 matching over 7 bases. The V and J ends lost 3 bases and 3 bases, in that order; junction bases with no gene match: 10. Germline-derived CDR1 and CDR2 are SNHLY and FYNNEI. The CDR3 sequence is 16 residues long.

The chain carries TRBV4-1 and TRBJ2-7, with a weak D call TRBD2 (5 bases). Trimming left V 3 bases short and J 2 bases short, with 8 bases between. This CDR3 has 13 residues. CDR1 is MGHRA, CDR2 YSYEKL, per germline. The CDR3 protein is CASSHEGTYEQYF. In nucleotides, the CDR3 is TGCGCCAGCAGCCATGAGGGAACCTACGAGCAGTACTTC.

The V gene is TRBV11-2, the J gene TRBJ1-3, with 8 positions matching TRBD1. Germline CDR1 reads SGHAT; CDR2 reads FQNNGV. The CDR3 spans 15 residues. Trimming took 5 bases from V and 3 from J; bases not matched to a gene: 6. Written as DNA, the CDR3 is TGTGCCAGCAGCCCAAGCGGGACAGGTGGAAACACCATATATTTT. Translation gives CASSPSGTGGNTIYF.

The chain has TRBV28 and TRBJ2-6; TRBD2 aligns across 11 bases. J lost 2 bases, V lost 10 bases, and 16 bases had no gene match. This CDR3 has 19 residues. Germline V lookup: CDR1 MDHEN, CDR2 SYDVKM. CDR3 in amino acids: CAIEEGRLAGGAGANVLTF. The CDR3 DNA is TGTGCCATCGAAGAGGGTCGGCTAGCGGGAGGAGCTGGGGCCAACGTCCTGACTTTC.